One sample yielded the 15 T cell receptor beta chains listed below, sequenced in a study of shared clonotypes between healthy human individuals. Terminally differentiated effector memory CD45RA+ cells were left out of the naive CD8 fraction, which was CD45RO-negative and positively selected for CCR7. Data came from immunoSEQ multiplex PCR; TCRdb stores just in-frame clones and leaves some out. The sample includes hundreds of thousands of clones, around 93% seen only once; the top ten take around 24%. Sequencing was carried out using naive CD8+ T cells sorted from blood. These receptors originate from a man between 25 and 39 years old in good health.

The V gene is TRBV29-1, the J gene TRBJ2-7; 9 positions match TRBD2. Trimming removed 7 bases from V and 3 bases from J; junction bases left unmatched: 13. This CDR3 spans 15 amino acids. Germline V lookup: CDR1 SQVTM, CDR2 ANQGSEA. CDR3: CSDKQGGREVYEQYF. In nucleotides, the CDR3 is TGCAGCGACAAACAGGGCGGGAGGGAGGTCTACGAGCAGTACTTC.

V and J are TRBV2 and TRBJ2-7, with D maybe TRBD2 (5 bases). The CDR3 extends over 12 amino acids. Trimming took off 7 bases at V and 0 bases at J, with 7 bases between the two ends. Germline CDR1 reads SNHLY; CDR2 reads FYNNEI. As DNA, the CDR3 is TGTGCCAGCATGGGGAGCTCCTACGAGCAGTACTTC. It translates to CASMGSSYEQYF.

The chain is built from TRBV5-1 and TRBJ2-2; unclear D gene. Trimming took 2 bases from V and 0 from J, leaving 11 bases between them. In germline, CDR1 is SGHRS, CDR2 YFSETQ. The CDR3 extends over 16 amino acids. Here the CDR3 reads CASSFEGSPNTGELFF. The CDR3 DNA reads TGCGCCAGCAGCTTTGAAGGCAGCCCGAACACCGGGGAGCTGTTTTTT.

The chain uses TRBV7-9 and TRBJ2-1; 9 bases are a match to TRBD1. Unmatched junction bases numbered 9, after V lost 4 bases and J lost 8 bases. In germline, CDR1 is SEHNR, CDR2 FQNEAQ (reference sequence). The CDR3 covers 15 residues. The CDR3, as DNA: TGTGCCAGCAGCTATCGGGACAGGGAGGTCGATGAGCAGTTCTTC. This sequence encodes CASSYRDREVDEQFF. Based on the CDR3 plus reference TRBV7-9 and TRBJ2-1, the full variable domain is DTGVSQNPRHKITKRGQNVTFRCDPISEHNRLYWYRQTLGQGPEFLTYFQNEAQLEKSRLLSDRFSAERPKGSFSTLEIQRTEQGDSAMYLCASSYRDREVDEQFFGPGTRLTVL.

This clone has just one count. V is TRBV27 and J is TRBJ2-7, with D perhaps assigned TRBD1 or TRBD2 (6 bases each). The germline CDR1 and CDR2 sequences are MNHEY and SMNVEV (reference sequence). The V and J ends lost 3 bases and 4 bases respectively, with 16 bases between them. The CDR3 extends over 15 amino acids. The CDR3: CASSLTGGGIYEQYF. In nucleotides, the CDR3 is TGTGCCAGCAGTTTGACCGGGGGCGGAATTTACGAGCAGTACTTC.

This clone was observed a single time. The V gene is TRBV7-9, the J gene TRBJ2-7; D remains unclear. Germline V gives CDR1 SEHNR, CDR2 FQNEAQ (reference sequence). This CDR3 spans 11 amino acids. V was cut by 4 bases and J by 5 bases, with 6 bases left in between. The CDR3 loop reads CASSSIHEQYF. The CDR3 bases are TGTGCCAGCAGCTCAATCCACGAGCAGTACTTC.

The count of this clone is one. V is TRBV30 and J is TRBJ2-2, with D possibly matching TRBD1 (5 bases). This CDR3 spans 17 amino acids. Germline V gene sequence: CDR1 GTSNPN, CDR2 SVGIG (reference sequence). V lost 0 bases to trimming and J lost 6 bases, with 20 bases between them. CDR3 sequence reads: CAWSVISRAGNPGELFF. The CDR3 nucleotides read TGTGCCTGGAGTGTCATCTCTCGGGCAGGGAATCCCGGGGAGCTGTTTTTT.

J is TRBJ2-1 and V is TRBV6-1, with 10 nucleotides matching TRBD2. The CDR3 contains 16 residues. CDR1 is MNHNS, CDR2 SASEGT, per germline. The V gene end was trimmed by 0 bases and the J gene end by 2 bases; junction bases not matched to a gene: 1. CDR3 protein: CASSEALAGPYNEQFF. The CDR3 DNA follows: TGTGCCAGCAGTGAAGCACTAGCGGGACCCTACAATGAGCAGTTCTTC.

J is TRBJ2-1 and V is TRBV7-9, with D tentatively TRBD2 (6 bases). The germline V and J ends were trimmed by 4 bases and 7 bases, with 14 bases remaining between them. CDR3 size: 14 residues. CDR1 and CDR2 from the germline V gene are SEHNR and FQNEAQ (reference sequence). In DNA, the CDR3 is TGTGCCAGCAGCTCCTTGAGGAGGGGTAATGAGCAGTTCTTC. Encoded protein: CASSSLRRGNEQFF. Supplemented by reference TRBV7-9 and TRBJ2-1, the full variable domain reads DTGVSQNPRHKITKRGQNVTFRCDPISEHNRLYWYRQTLGQGPEFLTYFQNEAQLEKSRLLSDRFSAERPKGSFSTLEIQRTEQGDSAMYLCASSSLRRGNEQFFGPGTRLTVL.

J is TRBJ2-2 and V is TRBV27; D unclear. The CDR3 loop spans 15 amino acids. V shed 5 bases and J shed 1 base, with 11 bases lying between them. Germline loops: CDR1 MNHEY, CDR2 SMNVEV (reference sequence). The CDR3 loop is CASSILAVNTGELFF. In DNA form, the CDR3 reads TGTGCCAGCAGTATCCTGGCGGTGAACACCGGGGAGCTGTTTTTT.

This chain links TRBV6-5 with TRBJ1-2; 10 bases line up with TRBD1. After removal of 3 bases from V and 7 bases from J, the junction contained 8 bases not matched to a gene. CDR1 is MNHEY, CDR2 SVGAGI, per germline. The CDR3 covers 15 residues. The CDR3 reads CASSYGTGEGFGYTF. In DNA form, the CDR3 reads TGTGCCAGCAGTTATGGGACAGGGGAAGGCTTTGGCTACACCTTC.

This clone appeared a single time. The rearrangement links TRBV27 to TRBJ2-7; D unclear. This CDR3 contains 13 residues. Trimming removed 4 bases at V and 0 bases at J, with 7 bases between. Germline-derived CDR1 and CDR2 are MNHEY and SMNVEV (reference sequence). CDR3 protein: CASSSFSSYEQYF. CDR3 sequence (DNA): TGTGCCAGCAGTTCCTTCAGCTCCTACGAGCAGTACTTC.

The chain carries TRBV5-6 and TRBJ1-1; a weak D match, TRBD1 (5 bases). Germline loops: CDR1 SGHDT, CDR2 YYEEEE. The CDR3 runs 15 residues. Trimming cost V 4 bases and J 3 bases, with 16 bases left between them. CDR3 coding DNA: TGTGCCAGCAGCGAGTCGGGGAGGGGATACACTGAAGCTTTCTTT. The encoded protein is CASSESGRGYTEAFF.

The chain is built from TRBV18 and TRBJ2-1; TRBD2 matches at 12 bases. J gave up 7 bases and V 3 bases, and 13 bases lay outside the gene matches. Germline CDR1 is KGHSH and CDR2 is LQKENI. The CDR3 is made up of 18 amino acids. The CDR3 reads CASSPRDQTSGSGNEQFF. In nucleotides, the CDR3 is TGTGCCAGCTCACCCCGGGACCAGACTAGCGGGAGTGGGAATGAGCAGTTCTTC.

In its sample, this clone was seen a few times. The J gene is TRBJ1-2, the V gene TRBV29-1; D not certain. This CDR3 spans 13 amino acids. V was clipped by 4 bases and J by 3 bases, with 12 bases between them. CDR1 is SQVTM and CDR2 is ANQGSEA in the germline V gene. CDR3 residues: CSVGSVSYYGYTF. The CDR3, as DNA: TGCAGCGTTGGCTCAGTTTCCTACTATGGCTACACCTTC.